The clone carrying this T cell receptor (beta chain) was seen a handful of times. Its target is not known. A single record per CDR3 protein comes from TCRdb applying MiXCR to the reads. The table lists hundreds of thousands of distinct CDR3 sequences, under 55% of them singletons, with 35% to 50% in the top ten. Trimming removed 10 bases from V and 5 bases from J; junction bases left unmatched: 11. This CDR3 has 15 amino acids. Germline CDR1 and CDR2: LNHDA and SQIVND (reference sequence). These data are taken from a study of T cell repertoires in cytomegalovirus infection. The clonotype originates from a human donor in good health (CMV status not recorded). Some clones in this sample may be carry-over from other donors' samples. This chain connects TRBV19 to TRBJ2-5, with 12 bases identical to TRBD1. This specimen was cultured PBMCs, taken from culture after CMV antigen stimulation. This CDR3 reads CATRDRGRPVETQYF. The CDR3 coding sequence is TGTGCCACCCGGGACAGGGGGCGCCCCGTGGAGACCCAGTACTTC.